Listed below are T cell receptor beta chains from one sample, sequenced in a study of type 1 and type 2 diabetes patients. TCRdb reprocessed the multiplex PCR reads via MiXCR and lists one record per CDR3 protein. The sample yields approximately 260,000 distinct CDR3 sequences, 45% to 60% seen once. Material for sequencing was peripheral blood mononuclear cells (PBMCs). These receptors came from a man between 18 and 35 years old with type 2 diabetes. Each CDR3 is given without its conserved first and last residue. The order of the fields is V gene, J gene, CDR3 protein.

>TRBV12-3/TRBV12-4|TRBJ1-5
ASRLGGGGGQPQH
>TRBV7-2|TRBJ1-4
ASRSRPGINEKLF
>TRBV7-8|TRBJ1-2
ASSLGETELGYT
>TRBV10-3|TRBJ2-7
AIAPYEQY
>TRBV15|TRBJ1-2
ATSSHRGRFGYT
>TRBV15|TRBJ2-7
ATSRFTAEQY
>TRBV7-8|TRBJ2-7
ASSALAGVDEQY
>TRBV27|TRBJ2-7
ASSLSINTFRTDPYEQY
>TRBV20-1|TRBJ2-1
SAFPLISGSEDEQF
>TRBV20-1|TRBJ2-3
SALVRGLAGELDTQY
>TRBV27|TRBJ2-3
ATRGVEDTQY
>TRBV29-1|TRBJ2-1
SATDGNEQF
>TRBV2|TRBJ1-4
ASSEVGPDNEKLF
>TRBV6-6|TRBJ1-1
ASSHGQVEAF
>TRBV10-3|TRBJ1-1
AISESVRGTEAF
>TRBV29-1|TRBJ1-4
SVPDGEDEKLF
>TRBV11-2|TRBJ2-7
ASSDPVEQY
>TRBV6-1|TRBJ2-2
ASSEAWQAGELF
>TRBV2|TRBJ2-1
ASSFRDKSLTNEQF
>TRBV20-1|TRBJ2-1
SAGSWESSYNEQF
>TRBV7-2|TRBJ2-1
ASSQEGNNEQF